This TCR beta chain was identified in a study of blood T cells in healthy people across ages. Study observations and caveats: Diversity estimated from one million T cells was considered an underestimate.

Trimming shortened V by 6 bases and J by 0 bases, and 18 bases separated the two germline ends. In germline, CDR1 is MNHEY, CDR2 SVGEGT. The CDR3 totals 17 residues. PCR was performed a second time for about 6 to 12 cycles using a sample-barcoded 5' primer and a J-beta primer mix. Template switching added a 12-random-nucleotide identifier to every cDNA molecule. TCRdb ran MiXCR on the 5' RACE reads and lists one entry per CDR3 protein. The sample holds roughly 730,000 distinct CDR3 sequences; roughly three fifths are singletons and the top ten take 20% to 30%. This clonotype was seen only a few times. Its antigen is as yet unknown.

Material: blood. The source of this sequence is a man aged 35-49 years in good health. The chain links TRBV6-2 or TRBV6-3 to TRBJ1-5; weak D call: TRBD1 (6 bases). The CDR3 DNA reads TGTGCCAGCAGACCCCGACAGGCCCAGTATAGCAATCAGCCCCAGCATTTT. Translated, it gives CASRPRQAQYSNQPQHF.